This T cell receptor beta chain was sequenced for a study of control samples from healthy donors and cancer patients. V was shortened by 6 bases and J by 7 bases, with 21 bases between the two germline ends. The CDR3 length is 15 residues. In germline, CDR1 is SEHNR, CDR2 FQNEAQ (reference sequence). TCRdb's copy holds only in-frame clones and misses some; the assay was immunoSEQ multiplex PCR. The sample holds 70,000 to 100,000 clones, 91% seen once. This sequence joins TRBV7-9 and TRBJ1-1; D is possibly TRBD1 (5 bases). The TCR comes from a man aged 45-65 years in good health. Sequencing used blood. The CDR3 protein is CASRPTDEASLEAFF. As DNA, the CDR3 is TGTGCCAGCAGACCGACAGATGAGGCATCCCTTGAAGCTTTCTTT.